One and the same sample provided the 22 T cell receptor beta chains below, sequenced in a study of blood T cell repertoires in COVID-19. Repertoires were generated with immunoSEQ multiplex PCR, while TCRdb's copy carries only in-frame clones and drops some. The sample shows around 250,000 clones, roughly 89% of them seen only once. The sample taken for sequencing was peripheral blood. The origin of the receptors is a woman in her thirties with active or convalescent COVID-19.

The V call is TRBV13, the J call TRBJ2-1; the D is unclear. The CDR3 loop spans 13 amino acids. Germline V gives CDR1 PRHDT, CDR2 FYEKMQ (reference sequence). V lost 2 bases to trimming and J lost 6 bases, with 8 bases between them. CDR3 sequence: CASSLQQSNEQFF. Here the CDR3 DNA reads TGTGCCAGCAGCTTACAACAATCCAATGAGCAGTTCTTC.

The chain's CDR3 is CASSQQGAGNTIYF. In nucleotides, the CDR3 is TGTGCCAGCAGCCAACAGGGTGCGGGAAACACCATATATTTT. This chain links TRBV3-1 (or the pseudogene TRBV3-2) with TRBJ1-3; a weak D match, TRBD1 (5 bases). The V end lost 2 bases, the J end lost 4 bases, and 9 bases lay between the germline ends. The germline gives CDR1 LGHDT, CDR2 YNNKEL (reference sequence). The CDR3 is made up of 14 amino acids.

This clone was observed once. The chain carries TRBV28 and TRBJ1-1; D unclear. Germline values: CDR1 MDHEN, CDR2 SYDVKM. The CDR3 runs to 15 residues. Trimming took 6 bases from V and 2 from J, leaving 16 bases between them. The CDR3 region has the DNA TGTGCCAGCAGCGGCCAGGTCCTCGGAAACACTGAAGCTTTCTTT. This sequence encodes CASSGQVLGNTEAFF.

The chain has TRBV7-2 and TRBJ2-5, with D perhaps TRBD1 (5 bases). Germline V gives CDR1 SGHTA, CDR2 FQGNSA. The CDR3 has 14 amino acids. The ends were cut back, 3 bases at V and 5 bases at J, with 13 bases in the middle. CDR3 coding DNA: TGTGCCAGCAGCTTTCAGGGTGGGCGGGAGACCCAGTACTTC. Translated, it gives CASSFQGGRETQYF.

Regarding this clone: Different DNA sequences within this sample yield the same CDR3. V is TRBV6-2 or TRBV6-3 and J is TRBJ1-1; TRBD1 is a possible D gene (5 bases). The length of the CDR3 is 13 residues. V lost 3 bases to trimming and J lost 1 base, with 6 bases between them. The germline gives CDR1 MNHEY, CDR2 SVGEGT. In DNA form, the CDR3 reads TGTGCCAGCAGTTATCAGGGGAACACTGAAGCTTTCTTT. It codes for CASSYQGNTEAFF.

The gene calls are TRBV5-4 and TRBJ2-7; maybe TRBD2 (5 bases). CDR1 and CDR2 from the germline V gene are SGHNT and YYREEE (reference sequence). Trimming shortened V by 0 bases and J by 6 bases, and 10 bases separated the two germline ends. The CDR3 consists of 13 residues. CDR3 region: CASSLVEGSEQYF. CDR3 DNA: TGTGCCAGCAGCTTGGTCGAGGGATCCGAGCAGTACTTC.

The chain is built from TRBV27 and TRBJ1-1, with a weak D call TRBD1 (5 bases). Germline V gene sequence: CDR1 MNHEY, CDR2 SMNVEV (reference sequence). V gave up 3 bases and J gave up 8 bases, with 13 bases separating them. The CDR3 totals 13 residues. This CDR3 is CASSFQLPGEAFF. CDR3 coding DNA: TGTGCCAGCAGTTTTCAACTGCCAGGGGAAGCTTTCTTT.

This clone showed up just once. The chain recombines TRBV11-1 with TRBJ1-2, with 11 bases identical to TRBD1. Looked up from germline, CDR1 is SGHAT and CDR2 is FQDESV (reference sequence). The CDR3 totals 16 residues. V dropped 4 bases and J dropped 5; count of bases not matched to a gene: 9. The CDR3 region is CASSSQDRGQYYGYTF. CDR3 DNA: TGTGCCAGCAGCTCGCAGGACAGGGGGCAATATTATGGCTACACCTTC.

The rearrangement links TRBV7-9 to TRBJ2-7; D perhaps matches TRBD1 (6 bases). V dropped 5 bases and J dropped 0 bases, with 11 bases sitting between them. CDR1 SEHNR and CDR2 FQNEAQ come from the germline V gene (reference sequence). The length of the CDR3 is 14 residues. Here the CDR3 DNA reads TGTGCCAGCAGCCCCAGACAGGCCTCCTACGAGCAGTACTTC. Its translation is CASSPRQASYEQYF.

The chain has TRBV30 and TRBJ1-2; D not resolved. Trimming took 0 bases from V and 4 from J, leaving 15 bases between them. CDR3 length: 15 amino acids. CDR1 GTSNPN and CDR2 SVGIG come from the germline V gene (reference sequence). DNA for the CDR3: TGTGCCTGGAGTGTGCCGGAGCTCCGAACCTATGGCTACACCTTC. Encoded protein: CAWSVPELRTYGYTF.

This CDR3 is CASSPQGAASTDTQYF. CDR3 bases: TGTGCCAGCAGCCCACAGGGGGCGGCATCCACAGATACGCAGTATTTT. The chain couples TRBV7-9 to TRBJ2-3; 9 bases align to TRBD1. V was pared by 5 bases and J by 2 bases, with 8 bases of the junction left unmatched. Per the germline V gene, CDR1 is SEHNR and CDR2 is FQNEAQ (reference sequence). The CDR3 consists of 16 residues.

The rearrangement uses TRBV7-2 and TRBJ1-2, with 9 bases matching TRBD1. CDR1 SGHTA and CDR2 FQGNSA come from the germline V gene. The CDR3 has 14 residues. Unmatched junction bases numbered 12, after V lost 8 bases and J lost 8 bases. The CDR3 region has the DNA TGTGCCAGCGGGTTTGAGACAGGGGGTAGGGGCTACACCTTC. It encodes CASGFETGGRGYTF.

This clone is a singleton in its sample. V gene TRBV7-9 combines with J gene TRBJ2-1; unclear D gene. The V end lost 0 bases, the J end lost 8 bases, and 8 bases lay between the germline ends. Germline CDR1 is SEHNR and CDR2 is FQNEAQ (reference sequence). The CDR3 loop spans 13 amino acids. The CDR3 sequence: CASSLATRYEQFF. CDR3 DNA: TGTGCCAGCAGCTTAGCCACTCGGTATGAGCAGTTCTTC.

The chain links TRBV4-3 to TRBJ2-7, with a weak D call TRBD2 (6 bases). V was clipped by 1 base and J by 5 bases, with 21 bases between them. Germline V gives CDR1 LGHNA, CDR2 YSLEER. The CDR3 runs to 17 residues. The DNA for the CDR3 is TGCGCCAGCAGCCAAGCCCCCCCGGGAGCGAGTAAACACGAGCAGTACTTC. As protein: CASSQAPPGASKHEQYF.

The rearrangement links TRBV5-1 to TRBJ2-5, with D possibly matching TRBD1 (6 bases). V gave up 2 bases and J gave up 9 bases, with 17 bases separating them. Germline V gives CDR1 SGHRS, CDR2 YFSETQ. CDR3 size: 14 residues. For the CDR3, the DNA is TGCGCCAGCAGCTTCGGACAGTCCTCGGAGCCCCAGTACTTC. Encoded protein: CASSFGQSSEPQYF.

V and J are TRBV6-1 and TRBJ2-1; 9 nucleotides agree with TRBD1. There are 19 residues in the CDR3. Germline CDR1 MNHNS, CDR2 SASEGT. With 4 bases clipped from V and 1 base from J, the junction kept 14 bases outside the gene matches. This chain's CDR3 is CASSAVRDRVRLSYNEQFF. The CDR3 region has the DNA TGTGCCAGCAGTGCCGTCCGGGACAGGGTCCGACTTTCCTACAATGAGCAGTTCTTC.

This chain links TRBV20-1 with TRBJ1-1; unclear D gene. The V gene lost 3 bases and the J gene lost 11 bases, with 13 bases spanning the gap. Germline-derived CDR1 and CDR2 are DFQATT and SNEGSKA (reference sequence). The CDR3 totals 11 residues. CDR3 coding DNA: TGCAGTGCTAGTGGACCTTGGGAGGCTTTCTTT. Translation gives CSASGPWEAFF.

The rearrangement links TRBV7-9 to TRBJ2-1, with a possible D match to TRBD1 (6 bases). The V end lost 11 bases, the J end lost 6 bases, and 17 bases lay between the germline ends. CDR3 length equals 13 residues. Germline V lookup: CDR1 SEHNR, CDR2 FQNEAQ (reference sequence). CDR3 in DNA: TGTGCCGGGAATGGACAGTCCAGCAATGAGCAGTTCTTC. It codes for CAGNGQSSNEQFF.

The chain joins TRBV7-2 to TRBJ2-7, with 8 bases that match TRBD1. Germline V gene lookup returns CDR1 SGHTA and CDR2 FQGNSA. The CDR3 length is 18 residues. Germline trimming cut 5 bases from V and 7 bases from J; bases unmatched to any gene: 22. The CDR3 region is CASSLRPLQGASLLEQYF. CDR3 DNA: TGTGCCAGCAGCCTTCGGCCCTTGCAGGGGGCGAGTCTCCTGGAGCAGTACTTC.

The chain recombines TRBV7-6 with TRBJ2-1, with TRBD2 as a possible D gene (5 bases). This CDR3 has 17 amino acids. Trimming stripped 5 bases from V and 3 bases from J, with 20 bases between. In germline, CDR1 is SGHVS, CDR2 FNYEAQ. DNA for the CDR3: TGTGCCAGCAGCCTTCCCTCTCTGGGTCGGGGCTACAATGAGCAGTTCTTC. It codes for CASSLPSLGRGYNEQFF.

This chain connects TRBV4-1 to TRBJ1-2, with TRBD1 matching 9 bases. After removal of 4 bases from V and 8 bases from J, the junction contained 14 bases not matched to a gene. This CDR3 contains 16 residues. The germline gives CDR1 MGHRA, CDR2 YSYEKL. The CDR3, as DNA: TGCGCCAGCAGCCCGCTTCTATTGACAGGGGGGGAAGGCTACACCTTC. This encodes CASSPLLLTGGEGYTF.

V gene TRBV29-1 combines with J gene TRBJ1-2, with D perhaps matching TRBD1 (5 bases). From germline, CDR1 is SQVTM and CDR2 ANQGSEA. Trimming pared 2 bases from V and 7 bases from J, leaving 8 bases between. The CDR3 covers 11 residues. CDR3 DNA: TGCAGCGTTGAACGCAGGGTTGGCTACACCTTC. Its translation: CSVERRVGYTF.